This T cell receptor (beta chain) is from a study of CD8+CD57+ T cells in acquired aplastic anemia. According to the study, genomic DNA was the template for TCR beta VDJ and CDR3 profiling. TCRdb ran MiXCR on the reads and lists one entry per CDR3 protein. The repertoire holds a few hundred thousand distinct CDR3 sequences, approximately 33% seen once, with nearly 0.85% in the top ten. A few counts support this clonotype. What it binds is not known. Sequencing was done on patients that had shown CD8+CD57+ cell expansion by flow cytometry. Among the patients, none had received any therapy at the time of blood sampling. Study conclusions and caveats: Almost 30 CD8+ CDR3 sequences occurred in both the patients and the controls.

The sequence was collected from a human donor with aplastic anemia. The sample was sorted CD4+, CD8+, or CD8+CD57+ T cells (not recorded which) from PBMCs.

CDR3 amino acids: CASSLSGTINTGELFF. CDR3 DNA: TGCGCCAGCAGCCTATCCGGGACTATTAACACCGGGGAGCTGTTTTTT. The chain couples TRBV4-3 to TRBJ2-2; 7 nucleotides align to TRBD2. Germline V gives CDR1 LGHNA, CDR2 YSLEER. V shed 4 bases, J shed 2 bases, and the junction held 7 bases outside the gene matches. The CDR3 is made up of 16 amino acids.